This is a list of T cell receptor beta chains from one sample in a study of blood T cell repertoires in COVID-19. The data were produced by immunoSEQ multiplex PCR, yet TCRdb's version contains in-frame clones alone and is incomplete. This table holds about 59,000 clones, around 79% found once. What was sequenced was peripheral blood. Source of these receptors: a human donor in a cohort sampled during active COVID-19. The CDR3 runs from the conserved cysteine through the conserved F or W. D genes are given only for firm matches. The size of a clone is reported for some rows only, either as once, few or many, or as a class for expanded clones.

CDR3 DNA: TGTGCCAGCAGCAACGACCAGCGGGGCGGCACAGATACGCAGTATTTT
CDR3 protein: CASSNDQRGGTDTQYF
clone size: few
D gene: .
CDR3 length: 16
V gene: TRBV21-1
J gene: TRBJ2-3

CDR3 DNA: TGTGCCAGCAGCCCCGCCCCTCCGAGGGAGATCGGGCAGTATTTT
CDR3 protein: CASSPAPPREIGQYF
clone size: .
D gene: .
CDR3 length: 15
V gene: TRBV7-2
J gene: TRBJ2-3

CDR3 DNA: TGTGCCAGCAGCCAAGAGTACAGGGGAGGTGGCTACACCTTC
CDR3 protein: CASSQEYRGGGYTF
clone size: .
D gene: TRBD1
CDR3 length: 14
V gene: TRBV14
J gene: TRBJ1-2

CDR3 DNA: TGTGCCAGCTCGACTGGTACTGAAGCTTTCTTT
CDR3 protein: CASSTGTEAFF
clone size: .
D gene: .
CDR3 length: 11
V gene: TRBV19
J gene: TRBJ1-1

CDR3 DNA: TGTGCCAGCAGCTTGGGACAGGGAGGCTCTTACGAGCAGTACTTC
CDR3 protein: CASSLGQGGSYEQYF
clone size: .
D gene: .
CDR3 length: 15
V gene: TRBV5-6
J gene: TRBJ2-7

CDR3 DNA: TGTGCCAGCAGCTTTGGACTAGCGGGGCCTAAAGAGCAGTTCTTC
CDR3 protein: CASSFGLAGPKEQFF
clone size: .
D gene: TRBD2
CDR3 length: 15
V gene: TRBV7-2
J gene: TRBJ2-1

CDR3 DNA: TGTGCCAGTATGGCAGGGGGAAGAAATCAGCCCCAGCATTTT
CDR3 protein: CASMAGGRNQPQHF
clone size: once
D gene: TRBD1
CDR3 length: 14
V gene: TRBV19
J gene: TRBJ1-5

CDR3 DNA: TGTGCCAGCAGTCTCGCCGGGAATCAGCCCCAGCATTTT
CDR3 protein: CASSLAGNQPQHF
clone size: .
D gene: .
CDR3 length: 13
V gene: TRBV12-3/TRBV12-4
J gene: TRBJ1-5

CDR3 DNA: TGTGCCAGCACAGGCGGGCGGAACACTGAAGCTTTCTTT
CDR3 protein: CASTGGRNTEAFF
clone size: .
D gene: .
CDR3 length: 13
V gene: TRBV12-3/TRBV12-4
J gene: TRBJ1-1

CDR3 DNA: TGTGCCAGCAGCTTCCCCCCCCAGCCCCAGCATTTT
CDR3 protein: CASSFPPQPQHF
clone size: .
D gene: .
CDR3 length: 12
V gene: TRBV28
J gene: TRBJ1-5

CDR3 DNA: TGTGCCAGCAGCTTGCGCGGCACTTTGAACACTGAAGCTTTCTTT
CDR3 protein: CASSLRGTLNTEAFF
clone size: few
D gene: .
CDR3 length: 15
V gene: TRBV7-2
J gene: TRBJ1-1

CDR3 DNA: TGTGCCAGCACCACGACAGTTGAGGTTGGAAAACTGTTTTTT
CDR3 protein: CASTTTVEVGKLFF
clone size: .
D gene: .
CDR3 length: 14
V gene: TRBV28
J gene: TRBJ1-4

CDR3 DNA: TGTGCCAGCAGCCGGCGACTAGCGGGAGGGTTTGATACGCAGTATTTT
CDR3 protein: CASSRRLAGGFDTQYF
clone size: few
D gene: TRBD2
CDR3 length: 16
V gene: TRBV3-1/TRBV3-2
J gene: TRBJ2-3

CDR3 DNA: TGTGCCAGCAGCTCCCAACCCCGGTCCTACAATGAGCAGTTCTTC
CDR3 protein: CASSSQPRSYNEQFF
clone size: .
D gene: .
CDR3 length: 15
V gene: TRBV7-2
J gene: TRBJ2-1

CDR3 DNA: TGTGCCAGCATGGGCGGGAGTGCCAAAAACATTCAGTACTTC
CDR3 protein: CASMGGSAKNIQYF
clone size: .
D gene: TRBD2
CDR3 length: 14
V gene: TRBV2
J gene: TRBJ2-4

CDR3 DNA: TGTGCCAGCAGCTCAGGGGCCGTAAATAATTCACCCCTCCACTTT
CDR3 protein: CASSSGAVNNSPLHF
clone size: .
D gene: .
CDR3 length: 15
V gene: TRBV13
J gene: TRBJ1-6

CDR3 DNA: TGCAGCGTTGCGACAACAGGGGGCTCTGGAAACACCATATATTTT
CDR3 protein: CSVATTGGSGNTIYF
clone size: few
D gene: TRBD1
CDR3 length: 15
V gene: TRBV29-1
J gene: TRBJ1-3

CDR3 DNA: TGTGCCAGCAGCCAAGAGGGACTAGTCGGCTACGAGCAGTACTTC
CDR3 protein: CASSQEGLVGYEQYF
clone size: .
D gene: TRBD2
CDR3 length: 15
V gene: TRBV3-1/TRBV3-2
J gene: TRBJ2-7

CDR3 DNA: TGTGCCAGCATCCAAATCGGGGGATATGGGGGCTACACCTTC
CDR3 protein: CASIQIGGYGGYTF
clone size: .
D gene: .
CDR3 length: 14
V gene: TRBV7-2
J gene: TRBJ1-2

CDR3 DNA: TGCGCCAGCAGCCAAGACGGCCAGGGAAAACAGCCCCAGCATTTT
CDR3 protein: CASSQDGQGKQPQHF
clone size: .
D gene: .
CDR3 length: 15
V gene: TRBV4-1
J gene: TRBJ1-5

CDR3 DNA: TGTGCCAGTAGTATAAGGGGGACAGGGACCTACAATGAGCAGTTCTTC
CDR3 protein: CASSIRGTGTYNEQFF
clone size: .
D gene: TRBD1
CDR3 length: 16
V gene: TRBV19
J gene: TRBJ2-1

CDR3 DNA: TGTGCCAGCAGCGAAACAGGGTTAGGCGAGCAGTACTTC
CDR3 protein: CASSETGLGEQYF
clone size: .
D gene: .
CDR3 length: 13
V gene: TRBV7-3
J gene: TRBJ2-7

CDR3 DNA: TGTGCCAGCTCACCCTCTAGCGCAGAAGAGACCCAGTACTTC
CDR3 protein: CASSPSSAEETQYF
clone size: .
D gene: .
CDR3 length: 14
V gene: TRBV18
J gene: TRBJ2-5

CDR3 DNA: TGTGCCAGCAGCCGCGAGACATACTACGAGCAGTACTTC
CDR3 protein: CASSRETYYEQYF
clone size: few
D gene: .
CDR3 length: 13
V gene: TRBV7-2
J gene: TRBJ2-7

CDR3 DNA: TGTGCCAGCAGTATACAACTTCCGGGACAGGGGGCTGATGGCTACACCTTC
CDR3 protein: CASSIQLPGQGADGYTF
clone size: .
D gene: TRBD1
CDR3 length: 17
V gene: TRBV28
J gene: TRBJ1-2

CDR3 DNA: TGTGCCTGGTCAGAAGCGGACAGGGGATACGAGCAGTACTTC
CDR3 protein: CAWSEADRGYEQYF
clone size: .
D gene: TRBD1
CDR3 length: 14
V gene: TRBV30
J gene: TRBJ2-7

CDR3 DNA: TGTGCCACCAGTGATGCGACCGGGACAGGACGCCTTTACGAGCAGTACTTC
CDR3 protein: CATSDATGTGRLYEQYF
clone size: .
D gene: TRBD1
CDR3 length: 17
V gene: TRBV24-1
J gene: TRBJ2-7

CDR3 DNA: TGTGCCACCAGCAGAACTCAGCGTGAGCAGTTCTTC
CDR3 protein: CATSRTQREQFF
clone size: .
D gene: .
CDR3 length: 12
V gene: TRBV15
J gene: TRBJ2-1

CDR3 DNA: TGTGCCAGCAGGACAGGGTTTGAAGCTTTCTTT
CDR3 protein: CASRTGFEAFF
clone size: .
D gene: TRBD1
CDR3 length: 11
V gene: TRBV25-1
J gene: TRBJ1-1

CDR3 DNA: TGTGCCAGCAGCTTGACTAGCGGGACCGCCAATGAGCAGTTCTTC
CDR3 protein: CASSLTSGTANEQFF
clone size: .
D gene: TRBD2
CDR3 length: 15
V gene: TRBV7-2
J gene: TRBJ2-1

CDR3 DNA: TGTGCCAGCAGCCCCCCTTCCCGGGGGGATACGCAGTATTTT
CDR3 protein: CASSPPSRGDTQYF
clone size: .
D gene: .
CDR3 length: 14
V gene: TRBV7-8
J gene: TRBJ2-3

CDR3 DNA: TGTGCCAGCAGCTTAGGTCCCTCAGATTACACTGAAGCTTTCTTT
CDR3 protein: CASSLGPSDYTEAFF
clone size: .
D gene: .
CDR3 length: 15
V gene: TRBV11-2
J gene: TRBJ1-1

CDR3 DNA: TGTGCCATCAGGGGACAGGGCAATCAGCCCCAGCATTTT
CDR3 protein: CAIRGQGNQPQHF
clone size: few
D gene: TRBD1
CDR3 length: 13
V gene: TRBV10-3
J gene: TRBJ1-5

CDR3 DNA: TGTGCCAGCAGTTCGGGACAGGGTAATAAGCCCCAGCATTTT
CDR3 protein: CASSSGQGNKPQHF
clone size: .
D gene: TRBD1
CDR3 length: 14
V gene: TRBV2
J gene: TRBJ1-5

CDR3 DNA: TGTGCCAGCAGCCGTCTCGCGGGGACCCCCGGATTAAAAAACATTCAGTACTTC
CDR3 protein: CASSRLAGTPGLKNIQYF
clone size: .
D gene: .
CDR3 length: 18
V gene: TRBV28
J gene: TRBJ2-4

CDR3 DNA: TGCAGCGGGGCCCCGGTGGGTGGCACAGATACGCAGTATTTT
CDR3 protein: CSGAPVGGTDTQYF
clone size: .
D gene: .
CDR3 length: 14
V gene: TRBV29-1
J gene: TRBJ2-3

CDR3 DNA: TGTGCCAGCAGAAGAAGACAGACCAATCAGCCCCAGCATTTT
CDR3 protein: CASRRRQTNQPQHF
clone size: few
D gene: .
CDR3 length: 14
V gene: TRBV6-6
J gene: TRBJ1-5

CDR3 DNA: TGTGCCAGCAGCTCCGGGACTTCGGCGGAGACCCAGTACTTC
CDR3 protein: CASSSGTSAETQYF
clone size: .
D gene: .
CDR3 length: 14
V gene: TRBV5-4
J gene: TRBJ2-5

CDR3 DNA: TGTGCCACCAGCAGAAGAGGGGGGACAGACCCATCGGGGACCCAGTACTTC
CDR3 protein: CATSRRGGTDPSGTQYF
clone size: .
D gene: .
CDR3 length: 17
V gene: TRBV15
J gene: TRBJ2-5

CDR3 DNA: TGCGCCAGCAGCCAGGGGCGTCAGCAAACTCGGGTTGAAGAAAAACTGTTTTTT
CDR3 protein: CASSQGRQQTRVEEKLFF
clone size: .
D gene: .
CDR3 length: 18
V gene: TRBV5-1
J gene: TRBJ1-4

CDR3 DNA: TGTGCCAGCAGTTCTCCTAGCGGAACGAACACCGGGGAGCTGTTTTTT
CDR3 protein: CASSSPSGTNTGELFF
clone size: .
D gene: TRBD2
CDR3 length: 16
V gene: TRBV28
J gene: TRBJ2-2

CDR3 DNA: TGTGCCAGCAGGCCCCCTTTCGGGACAGGGAGTGAAAAACTGTTTTTT
CDR3 protein: CASRPPFGTGSEKLFF
clone size: .
D gene: TRBD1
CDR3 length: 16
V gene: TRBV7-9
J gene: TRBJ1-4

CDR3 DNA: TGCAGCGTTTCCGGGAGTGGGACCGACGAGCAGTACTTC
CDR3 protein: CSVSGSGTDEQYF
clone size: few
D gene: .
CDR3 length: 13
V gene: TRBV29-1
J gene: TRBJ2-7

CDR3 DNA: TGTGCCAGCAGTTTAGGAGAATCCTACGAGCAGTACTTC
CDR3 protein: CASSLGESYEQYF
clone size: .
D gene: .
CDR3 length: 13
V gene: TRBV27
J gene: TRBJ2-7